The following is a T cell receptor (beta chain) sequence with its context. Its cognate antigen is unknown. The data stem from a study of cytomegalovirus exposure and HLA in healthy donors. Trimming cost V 5 bases and J 8 bases, with 20 bases left between them. This CDR3 contains 15 residues. Germline V gene data show CDR1 as SGHRS and CDR2 as YFSETQ. General study findings and limits: Later, an analysis found that common viral pathogens appeared to be linked with several of the most significant clusters.

A multiplex PCR was run with 60 Vbeta primers and 13 Jbeta primers. Assay used: immunoSEQ multiplex PCR; TCRdb lists only in-frame clones, some missing. Among over 150,000 clones listed, around 82% were seen once. The sequenced sample consisted of PBMCs. The genes are TRBV5-1 and TRBJ1-3; D is possibly TRBD1 (5 bases). This TCR was recovered from a middle-aged woman in good health and CMV-seropositive. The CDR3 coding sequence is TGCGCCAGCAGGGACATCCAGAACCCGGGGGACACCATATATTTT. This translates into CASRDIQNPGDTIYF.